This T cell receptor beta chain was observed in a study of blood T cell repertoires in COVID-19. Study at large: Collection of acute and convalescent COVID-19 samples took place in the United States, Italy and Spain. Sources were T cells, B-cell-depleted T cells, or PBMCs; the material itself was cDNA or gDNA.

Per the original data handling: Reference gene primer amplification yielded estimated nucleated cell counts. Clones were sequenced by immunoSEQ multiplex PCR, and TCRdb holds only the in-frame ones, with some missing. D and trimming were read from the DNA, whereas the V and J calls and clone size are those reported in that table. The data contain roughly 100,000 clones, 70% to 80% of them singletons. Trimming removed 2 bases from V and 4 bases from J, with 20 bases in between. Germline values: CDR1 MDHEN, CDR2 SYDVKM. The CDR3 extends over 17 amino acids. The TCR was taken from a man aged 55 to 70 with active or convalescent COVID-19. Sequences were obtained from peripheral blood. This chain uses TRBV28 with TRBJ1-2; the D gene is possibly TRBD1 (6 bases). The CDR3 loop reads CASSLVLDSRKVYGYTF. The CDR3 DNA sequence: TGTGCCAGCAGTTTAGTATTGGACAGTAGAAAGGTCTATGGCTACACCTTC.